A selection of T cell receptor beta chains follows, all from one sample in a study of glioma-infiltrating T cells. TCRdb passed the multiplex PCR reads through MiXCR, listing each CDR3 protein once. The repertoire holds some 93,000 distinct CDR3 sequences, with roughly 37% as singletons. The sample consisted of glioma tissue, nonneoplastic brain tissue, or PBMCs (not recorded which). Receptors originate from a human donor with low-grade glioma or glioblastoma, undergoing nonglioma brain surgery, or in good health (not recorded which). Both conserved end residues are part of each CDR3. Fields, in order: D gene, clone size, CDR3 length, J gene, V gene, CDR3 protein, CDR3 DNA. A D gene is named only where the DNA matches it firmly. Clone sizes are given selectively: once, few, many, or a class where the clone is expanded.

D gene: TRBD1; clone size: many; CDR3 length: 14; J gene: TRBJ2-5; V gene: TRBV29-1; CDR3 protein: CSVRDRGRKETQYF; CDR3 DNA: TGCAGCGTGAGGGACAGGGGGCGCAAGGAGACCCAGTACTTC
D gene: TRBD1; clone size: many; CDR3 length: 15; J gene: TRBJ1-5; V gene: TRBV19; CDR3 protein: CASRRRTGVDQPQHF; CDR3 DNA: TGTGCCAGTAGAAGACGGACAGGGGTAGATCAGCCCCAGCATTTT
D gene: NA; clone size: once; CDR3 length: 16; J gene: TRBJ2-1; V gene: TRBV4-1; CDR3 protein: CASSLLVGASLDEQFF; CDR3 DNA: TGCGCCAGCAGCTTATTGGTGGGAGCCTCCCTTGATGAGCAGTTCTTC
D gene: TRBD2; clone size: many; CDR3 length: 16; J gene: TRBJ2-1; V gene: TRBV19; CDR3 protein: CASSIQAGGSYNEQFF; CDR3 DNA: TGTGCCAGTAGTATTCAGGCGGGGGGCTCCTACAATGAGCAGTTCTTC
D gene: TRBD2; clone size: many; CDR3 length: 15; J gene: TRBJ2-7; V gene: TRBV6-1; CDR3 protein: CASSARLAGRYEQYF; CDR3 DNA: TGTGCCAGCAGTGCTAGACTAGCGGGAAGATACGAGCAGTACTTC
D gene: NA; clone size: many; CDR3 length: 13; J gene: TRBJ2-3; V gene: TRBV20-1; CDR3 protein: CSATGAPTDTQYF; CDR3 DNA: TGCAGTGCTACAGGGGCCCCCACAGATACGCAGTATTTT
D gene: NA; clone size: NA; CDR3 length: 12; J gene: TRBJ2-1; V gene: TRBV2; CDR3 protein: CASMEVQGEQFF; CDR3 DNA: TGTGCCAGCATGGAGGTTCAGGGTGAGCAGTTCTTC
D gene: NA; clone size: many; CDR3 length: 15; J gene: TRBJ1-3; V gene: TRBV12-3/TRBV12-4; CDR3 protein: CASSHDRGGGNTIYF; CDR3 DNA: TGTGCCAGCAGCCACGACCGAGGCGGGGGAAACACCATATATTTT
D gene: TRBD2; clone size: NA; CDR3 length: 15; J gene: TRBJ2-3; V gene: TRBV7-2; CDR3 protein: CASSPGLAGGGTQYF; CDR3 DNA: TGTGCCAGCAGCCCCGGACTAGCGGGAGGCGGTACGCAGTATTTT
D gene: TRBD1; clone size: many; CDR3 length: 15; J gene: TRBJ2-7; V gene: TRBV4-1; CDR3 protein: CASSPPGGSSYEQYF; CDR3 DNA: TGCGCCAGCAGCCCTCCAGGGGGATCCTCCTACGAGCAGTACTTC
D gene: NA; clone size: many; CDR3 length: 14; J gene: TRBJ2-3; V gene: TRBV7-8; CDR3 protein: CASSFRGGGDTQYF; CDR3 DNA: TGTGCCAGCAGCTTCAGGGGGGGGGGAGATACGCAGTATTTT
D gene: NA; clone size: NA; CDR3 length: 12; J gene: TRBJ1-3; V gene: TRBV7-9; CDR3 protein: CASSLARSTIYF; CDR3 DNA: TGTGCCAGCAGCTTAGCAAGAAGCACCATATATTTT
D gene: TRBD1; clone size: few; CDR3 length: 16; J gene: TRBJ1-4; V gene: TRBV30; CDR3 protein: CACLYETGTVNEKLFF; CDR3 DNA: TGTGCCTGCCTATACGAAACCGGGACAGTCAATGAAAAACTGTTTTTT
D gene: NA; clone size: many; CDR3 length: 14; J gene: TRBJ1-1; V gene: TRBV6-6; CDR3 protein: CASSYGTENTEAFF; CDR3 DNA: TGTGCCAGCAGTTACGGGACCGAGAACACTGAAGCTTTCTTT
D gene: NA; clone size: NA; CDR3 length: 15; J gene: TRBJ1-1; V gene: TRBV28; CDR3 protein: CSSSSMDSRYTEAFF; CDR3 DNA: TGTTCCAGCAGTTCCATGGACAGTCGATACACTGAAGCCTTCTTT
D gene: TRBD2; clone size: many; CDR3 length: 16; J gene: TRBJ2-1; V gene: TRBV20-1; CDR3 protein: CSALGLAGAVYNEQFF; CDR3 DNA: TGCAGTGCCCTTGGACTAGCGGGAGCAGTCTACAATGAGCAGTTCTTC
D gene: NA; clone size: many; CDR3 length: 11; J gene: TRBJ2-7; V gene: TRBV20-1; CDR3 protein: CSAKVSYEQYF; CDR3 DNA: TGCAGTGCTAAAGTTAGCTACGAGCAGTACTTC
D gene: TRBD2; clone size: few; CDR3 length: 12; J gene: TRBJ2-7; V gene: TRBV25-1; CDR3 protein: CVSKLAGGEQYF; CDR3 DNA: TGTGTTAGCAAACTAGCGGGAGGCGAGCAGTACTTC
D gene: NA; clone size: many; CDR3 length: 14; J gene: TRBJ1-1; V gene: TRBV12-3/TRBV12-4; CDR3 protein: CASSFRLQNTEAFF; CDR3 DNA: TGTGCCAGCAGTTTTAGGTTACAGAACACTGAAGCTTTCTTT
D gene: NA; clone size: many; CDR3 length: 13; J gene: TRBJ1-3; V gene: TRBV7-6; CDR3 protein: CASSPGMGNTIYF; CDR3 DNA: TGTGCCAGCAGCCCAGGCATGGGAAACACCATATATTTT
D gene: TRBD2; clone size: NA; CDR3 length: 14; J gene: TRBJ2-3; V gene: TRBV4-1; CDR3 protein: CASRRAGGTDMQYF; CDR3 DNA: TGCGCCAGCAGGCGAGCGGGGGGCACAGATATGCAGTATTTT
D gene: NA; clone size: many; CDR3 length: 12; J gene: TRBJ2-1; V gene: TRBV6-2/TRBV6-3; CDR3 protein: CASSRAGWEQFF; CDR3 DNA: TGTGCCAGCAGCCGCGCCGGATGGGAGCAGTTCTTC
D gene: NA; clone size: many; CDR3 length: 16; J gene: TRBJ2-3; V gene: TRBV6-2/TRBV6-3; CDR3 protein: CASKGFTGAVTDTQYF; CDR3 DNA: TGTGCCAGCAAGGGTTTTACGGGAGCGGTCACAGATACGCAGTATTTT
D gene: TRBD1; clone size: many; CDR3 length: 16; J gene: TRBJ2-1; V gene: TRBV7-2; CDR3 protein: CASTLITGGLYNEQFF; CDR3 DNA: TGTGCCAGCACCCTAATAACAGGGGGGCTCTACAATGAGCAGTTCTTC
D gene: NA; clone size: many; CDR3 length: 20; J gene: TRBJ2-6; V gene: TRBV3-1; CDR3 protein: CASSQDFFSTVFSGANVLTF; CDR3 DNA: TGTGCCAGCAGCCAAGATTTTTTTTCGACAGTATTCTCTGGGGCCAACGTCCTGACTTTC
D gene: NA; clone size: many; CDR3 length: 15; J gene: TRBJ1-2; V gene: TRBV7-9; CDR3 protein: CASSFLAGMEYGYTF; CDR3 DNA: TGTGCCAGCAGCTTCCTCGCAGGGATGGAATATGGCTACACCTTC
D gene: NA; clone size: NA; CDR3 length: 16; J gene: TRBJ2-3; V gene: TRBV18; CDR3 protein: CASSPFSARRTDTHYF; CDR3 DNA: TGTGCCAGCTCACCATTTTCTGCCAGACGCACAGATACGCATTATTTT
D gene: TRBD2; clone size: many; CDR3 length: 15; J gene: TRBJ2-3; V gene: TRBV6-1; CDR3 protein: CASSRGRASEDTQYF; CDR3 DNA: TGTGCCAGCAGCCGCGGGAGGGCCTCGGAAGATACGCAGTATTTT
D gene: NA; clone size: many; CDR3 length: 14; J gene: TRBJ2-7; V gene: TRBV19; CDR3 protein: CASSIGQRSHEQYF; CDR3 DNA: TGTGCCAGTAGTATTGGCCAAAGGAGCCACGAGCAGTACTTC
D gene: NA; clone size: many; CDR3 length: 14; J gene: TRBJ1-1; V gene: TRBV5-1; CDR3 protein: CASSNPTRAEQAFF; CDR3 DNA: TGCGCCAGCAGCAATCCCACAAGGGCCGAGCAAGCTTTCTTT
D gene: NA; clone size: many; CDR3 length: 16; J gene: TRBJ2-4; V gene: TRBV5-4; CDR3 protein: CASSLENGLAKNIQYF; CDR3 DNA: TGTGCCAGCAGCCTCGAGAACGGACTAGCCAAAAACATTCAGTACTTC
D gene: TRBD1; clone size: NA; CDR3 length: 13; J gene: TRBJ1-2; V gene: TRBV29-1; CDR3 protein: CSAGQGSNYGYTF; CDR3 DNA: TGCAGCGCTGGACAGGGATCGAACTATGGCTACACCTTC
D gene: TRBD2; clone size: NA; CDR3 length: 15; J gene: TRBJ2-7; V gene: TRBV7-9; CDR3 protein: CASSSSGRGDSEQYF; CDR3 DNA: TGTGCCAGCAGCTCCTCCGGGAGGGGCGACAGTGAGCAGTACTTC
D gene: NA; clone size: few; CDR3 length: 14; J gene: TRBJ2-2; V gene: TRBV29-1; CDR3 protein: CSVEWAGMIGELFF; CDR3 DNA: TGCAGCGTTGAGTGGGCAGGGATGATCGGGGAGCTGTTTTTT
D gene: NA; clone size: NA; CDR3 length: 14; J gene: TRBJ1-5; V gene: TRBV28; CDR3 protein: CASSFGDSNQPQHF; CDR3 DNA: TGTGCCAGCAGTTTCGGGGACAGCAATCAGCCCCAGCATTTT
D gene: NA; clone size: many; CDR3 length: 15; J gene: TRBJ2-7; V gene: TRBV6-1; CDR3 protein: CASSLTSTSSYEQYF; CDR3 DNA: TGTGCCAGCAGCCTGACATCGACTAGCTCCTACGAGCAGTACTTC
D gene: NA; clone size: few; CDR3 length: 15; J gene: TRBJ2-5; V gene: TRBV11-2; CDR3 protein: CASSSTPEGKETQYF; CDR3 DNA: TGTGCCAGCAGCTCCACCCCAGAAGGGAAAGAGACCCAGTACTTC
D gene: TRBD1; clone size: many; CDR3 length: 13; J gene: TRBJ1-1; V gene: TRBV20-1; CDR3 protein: CSSIETGSTEAFF; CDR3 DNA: TGCAGTTCTATAGAGACAGGGAGTACTGAAGCTTTCTTT
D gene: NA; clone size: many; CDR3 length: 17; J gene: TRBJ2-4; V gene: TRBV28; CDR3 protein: CASSSPGLRLAKNIQYF; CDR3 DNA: TGTGCCAGCAGTTCCCCGGGACTCCGTCTAGCCAAAAACATTCAGTACTTC
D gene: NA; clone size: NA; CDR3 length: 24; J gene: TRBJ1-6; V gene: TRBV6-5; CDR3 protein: CASTNQTSMYLCASNRGLGSPLHF; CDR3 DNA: NA
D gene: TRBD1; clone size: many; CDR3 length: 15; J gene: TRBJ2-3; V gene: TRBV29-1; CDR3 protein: CSVTGVRYATDTQYF; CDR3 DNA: TGCAGCGTCACAGGGGTTCGTTACGCGACAGATACGCAGTATTTT
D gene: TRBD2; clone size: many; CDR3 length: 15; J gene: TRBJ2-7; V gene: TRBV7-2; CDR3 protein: CASRVSGVSSYEQYF; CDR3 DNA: TGTGCCAGCAGGGTGAGCGGGGTCAGCTCCTACGAGCAGTACTTC